The subject of this entry is one TCR beta chain. Its antigen is currently not known. One base away there is no much larger clone; base qualities are not given. Whole blood was collected in K2EDTA tubes by collaborating institutions according to the institutions' own protocols. Collaborator samples were shipped for TCRbeta analysis as frozen whole blood, isolated PBMCs, or DNA extracted from either sample type. This sample was taken from a study of blood T cell repertoires in COVID-19 (TCRdb year 2020). The study in broad terms: The collaborator samples originated in the United States, Italy and Spain and spanned the acute and convalescent phases of COVID-19. Where available, HLA class I and class II types were obtained from metadata supplied by the sample provider rather than from assay-based typing. A de-identified subject ID, COVID-19 status, age in years and sex were almost always included in the sample metadata. Samples were obtained from the ongoing ImmuneRACE study (first 160 participants) and from about 1,300 subjects provided by 6 global collaborators. The material from the prospective study consisted of cDNA or gDNA derived from T cells, B-cell-depleted T cells, or PBMCs. Deeply sampled blood TCRbeta repertoires from subjects exposed to, actively infected with, or recovered from COVID-19 were included in the dataset. The repertoires were released in a freely available public database intended as a resource for research on the immune response to SARS-CoV-2. Results and caveats for the whole study, not just this receptor: Clinical and demographic metadata were provided uncurated, with the amount varying by source and participant.

The immunoSEQ Assay, a bias-controlled multiplex PCR, was used to amplify TCRbeta CDR3 regions from genomic DNA. The paper's data handling went like this. The number of nucleated cells in each sample was estimated from the amplification of reference gene primers within the assay. To quantify the absolute abundance of each unique TCRbeta CDR3 rearrangement, sequence reads were collapsed and filtered. Productive Simpson clonality was computed per sample as the square root of Simpson's diversity index over productive rearrangements. As stored in TCRdb, this immuneACCESS dataset retains in-frame rearrangements with V and J assigned. A fraction of the clones does not appear; measured against another copy, unresolved V genes explain less than half of the discrepancy, and the remainder lacks a known reason. V, J and clone size were drawn from that table, and D and trimming were deduced from the DNA. For this sample there are 20,000 to 30,000 clones; around two thirds appear just once. Roughly 7.2% of the sample is in the top ten clones.

The germline ends are 12 bases apart after V is trimmed by 6 bases and J by 4 bases. The CDR3 runs 13 residues from the cysteine to the phenylalanine. The entry retains the CDR3 DNA only, 39 bases that are in frame from base 1. For CDR1 and CDR2, the germline V gene lists MNHEY and SVGAGI. The TCR was taken from a man aged 55 to 70 with active or convalescent COVID-19. This chain is built from TRBV6-5 and TRBJ1-1; possibly the D gene is TRBD1, per 6 matching bases. Source material: peripheral blood. The nucleotides are TGTGCCAGCAGAACAGACAGGATCACTGAAGCTTTCTTT. Its product reads: CASRTDRITEAFF.